This T cell receptor beta chain derives from a study of radiation and T cells in renal cell carcinoma. CDR1 MNHNS and CDR2 SASEGT come from the germline V gene. V was clipped by 7 bases and J by 5 bases, with 14 bases between them. The CDR3 runs 13 residues. TCRdb's copy holds only in-frame clones and misses some; the assay was immunoSEQ multiplex PCR. The data hold 75,000 to 90,000 clones, with around 89% observed a single time. Time point reported: blood 4 weeks post-SBRT, at nephrectomy. The treatment was: 15 Gy SBRT to primary tumor, nephrectomy 4 weeks later. Radiation-treated patients gave blood at baseline, week 2 and week 4. This renal cell carcinoma was of the clear cell type.

The sequencing used blood, collected from a patient whose treatment included radiotherapy and nephrectomy. The chain has TRBV6-1 and TRBJ1-1; D possibly corresponds to TRBD1 (6 bases). This receptor was taken from a woman aged 70-85 years with renal cell carcinoma. CDR3 sequence reads: CASKEGGGTEAFF. The CDR3 DNA reads TGTGCCAGCAAGGAGGGGGGAGGGACTGAAGCTTTCTTT.